A single sample gave rise to the 23 T cell receptor beta chains below, sequenced in a study of spatial heterogeneity in lung cancer. TCRdb re-called the 5' RACE reads with MiXCR, one entry per CDR3 protein. Here the sample spans some 2,000 distinct CDR3 sequences, 6% to 9% being singletons. Time point denoted: sample taken at primary tumor resection. This material consisted of normal lung tissue next to the tumor, taken at surgery. These receptors were obtained from a female donor with early-stage non-small cell lung cancer.

This clonotype is judged medium-sized. The chain employs TRBV24-1 and TRBJ2-1, with TRBD1 identical over 9 bases. With 3 bases clipped from V and 3 bases from J, the junction kept 5 bases outside the gene matches. The CDR3 is 16 residues long. Germline lookup yields CDR1 KGHDR and CDR2 SFDVKD. CDR3 DNA: TGTGCCACCAGTGATCGTACAGGGGGCCGCTACAATGAGCAGTTCTTC. Protein product: CATSDRTGGRYNEQFF.

Judged by abundance, this clonotype is medium-sized (0.01 to 0.1%). The rearrangement joins TRBV7-4 to TRBJ1-5; a weak D match, TRBD1 (5 bases). The CDR3 extends over 19 amino acids. Trimming stripped 3 bases from V and 0 bases from J, with 21 bases between. Germline V gene data show CDR1 as SGHVT and CDR2 as SQSDAQ. CDR3 residues: CASSFLWDGPTLSNQPQHF. The CDR3, as DNA: TGTGCCAGCAGCTTCCTTTGGGACGGTCCCACTCTTAGCAATCAGCCCCAGCATTTT.

By its share, this clonotype is large (0.1 to 1%). V is TRBV7-9 and J is TRBJ2-1; possibly TRBD2 for D (5 bases). The CDR3 loop spans 14 amino acids. V gave up 5 bases and J gave up 3 bases, with 11 bases separating them. Germline assignment: CDR1 SEHNR and CDR2 FQNEAQ (reference sequence). The CDR3 nucleotides are TGTGCCAGCAGCCTAAGCGGTAGCTACAATGAGCAGTTCTTC. Protein: CASSLSGSYNEQFF.

This clonotype ranks as medium-sized. The CDR3 protein is CASSPGTVGQPQHF. The CDR3 DNA sequence: TGCGCCAGCAGCCCGGGGACCGTCGGGCAGCCCCAGCATTTT. The V call is TRBV5-1, the J call TRBJ1-5, with a possible D match to TRBD1 (5 bases). Germline values: CDR1 SGHRS, CDR2 YFSETQ. This CDR3 has 14 amino acids. The germline V and J ends were trimmed by 4 bases and 7 bases, with 15 bases remaining between them.

Relative to its sample, this clonotype is medium-sized. Here the CDR3 DNA reads TGTGCCAGCAGTTCCGCTCCGGACAGGGACAAGCAGTTCTTC. Translating gives CASSSAPDRDKQFF. This rearrangement joins TRBV6-6 to TRBJ2-1, with TRBD1 identical over 8 bases. The CDR3 contains 14 residues. V gave up 4 bases and J gave up 11 bases; unmatched junction bases: 10. Germline lookup yields CDR1 MNHNY and CDR2 SVGAGI (reference sequence).

This chain links TRBV3-1 with TRBJ1-1; tentatively, D is TRBD1 (6 bases). Germline CDR1 is LGHDT and CDR2 is YNNKEL (reference sequence). This CDR3 spans 15 amino acids. Deletions cut 4 bases from V and 4 bases from J, with 16 bases between. The CDR3 sequence is CASSPQGEGVTEAFF. CDR3 sequence (DNA): TGTGCCAGCAGCCCCCAGGGAGAGGGGGTCACTGAAGCTTTCTTT.

This clonotype is termed medium-sized (0.01 to 0.1%). The J gene is TRBJ2-7, the V gene TRBV12-3 or TRBV12-4; D ambiguous. This CDR3 spans 12 amino acids. Trimming removed 6 bases from V and 3 bases from J, with 9 bases in between. Here the CDR3 reads CASSLGFYEQYF. In DNA, the CDR3 is TGTGCCAGCAGCCTTGGTTTCTACGAGCAGTACTTC.

This clonotype was recorded a few times. The chain joins TRBV4-2 to TRBJ2-3; the D gene is possibly TRBD2 (6 bases). Trimming cost V 8 bases and J 6 bases, with 12 bases left between them. This CDR3 spans 12 amino acids. The V gene's germline CDR1 is LGHNA and CDR2 YNFKEQ. As DNA, the CDR3 is TGTGCCAGCGACGGGGGTTCGGATACGCAGTATTTT. Translating it yields CASDGGSDTQYF.

This clonotype was recorded a few times. V and J are TRBV6-5 and TRBJ2-1; 8 bases are shared with TRBD2. CDR3 size: 16 residues. Germline V gene sequence: CDR1 MNHEY, CDR2 SVGAGI. V gave up 0 bases and J gave up 4 bases; unmatched junction bases: 5. In DNA, the CDR3 is TGTGCCAGCAGTTACTCCGAGCGGGGGCCGTACAATGAGCAGTTCTTC. Translating gives CASSYSERGPYNEQFF.

This clonotype is categorized as medium-sized. J is TRBJ1-2 and V is TRBV6-1; D possibly corresponds to TRBD1 (6 bases). The germline V gene has CDR1 MNHNS and CDR2 SASEGT. The CDR3 sequence is 14 residues long. V was shortened by 1 base and J by 7 bases, with 13 bases between the two germline ends. This CDR3 is CASSEVPGEGGYTF. CDR3 coding DNA: TGTGCCAGCAGTGAAGTTCCAGGGGAGGGTGGCTACACCTTC.

This clonotype qualifies as medium-sized. The V call is TRBV20-1, the J call TRBJ2-1, with TRBD2 as a possible D gene (5 bases). V was cut by 5 bases and J by 14 bases, with 13 bases left in between. This CDR3 has 10 residues. Germline CDR1 reads DFQATT; CDR2 reads SNEGSKA (reference sequence). The CDR3 loop reads CSASREREFF. In DNA form, the CDR3 reads TGCAGTGCTTCCCGGGAACGGGAGTTCTTC.

By share, this clonotype ranks as medium-sized. This chain uses TRBV29-1 with TRBJ1-1; unclear D gene. The CDR3 sequence is 13 residues long. Looked up from germline, CDR1 is SQVTM and CDR2 is ANQGSEA. Trimming took 2 bases from V and 0 from J, leaving 7 bases between them. In DNA form, the CDR3 reads TGCAGCGTTGAAATAGCCTTGAACACTGAAGCTTTCTTT. This gives the protein CSVEIALNTEAFF.

This clonotype qualifies as medium-sized. The J gene is TRBJ2-2, the V gene TRBV18; D possibly corresponds to TRBD1 (6 bases). Germline V CDR1 and CDR2: KGHSH, LQKENI. The CDR3 contains 14 residues. Deletions cut 6 bases from V and 7 bases from J, with 15 bases between. In DNA, the CDR3 is TGTGCCAGCTCGCATCGACAGGTCAACGGGGAGCTGTTTTTT. It encodes CASSHRQVNGELFF.

This clonotype is judged medium-sized (0.01 to 0.1%). The gene calls are TRBV14 and TRBJ2-5, with 8 bases aligning to TRBD1. Germline CDR1 reads SGHDN; CDR2 reads FVKESK. The CDR3 totals 14 residues. The V gene end was trimmed by 4 bases and the J gene end by 2 bases; junction bases not matched to a gene: 3. In nucleotides, the CDR3 is TGTGCCAGCAGCCGGAACAGGGGGCAAGAGACCCAGTACTTC. Translating gives CASSRNRGQETQYF. The variable domain in full, with the rest retrieved from reference TRBV14 and TRBJ2-5, is EAGVTQFPSHSVIEKGQTVTLRCDPISGHDNLYWYRRVMGKEIKFLLHFVKESKQDESGMPNNRFLAERTGGTYSTLKVQPAELEDSGVYFCASSRNRGQETQYFGPGTRLLVL.

By share, this clonotype ranks as medium-sized. The CDR3 nucleotides are TGCGCCAGCAGCCAAGGACAGGGCGTCGGTAATTCACCCCTCCACTTT. Residues: CASSQGQGVGNSPLHF. This sequence joins TRBV4-3 and TRBJ1-6; 7 bases are a match to TRBD1. The CDR3 spans 16 residues. Trimming removed 1 base from V and 6 bases from J; junction bases left unmatched: 6. Germline V gene data show CDR1 as LGHNA and CDR2 as YSLEER.

This clonotype rates as medium-sized. V is TRBV12-2 and J is TRBJ2-6; TRBD1 was called by the table and not checked on the DNA. TRBV12-2 represents a pseudogene. There are 18 residues in the CDR3. CDR3 sequence (DNA): TGTGCAAGTCGCTTAGCAGGGCTCGGCGGGGGTACGGAATGCGTCCTGACTTTC. Amino acids: CASRLAGLGGGTECVLTF.

The gene calls are TRBV4-2 and TRBJ1-2; D is perhaps TRBD1 (5 bases). In germline, CDR1 is LGHNA, CDR2 YNFKEQ. This CDR3 is 14 amino acids long. V lost 10 bases and J 0 bases, leaving 15 bases between the germline ends. The CDR3: CATKRGLTNYGYTF. CDR3 nucleotide sequence: TGTGCCACCAAAAGGGGACTGACTAACTATGGCTACACCTTC.

This clonotype is medium-sized within its sample. CDR3 amino acids: CASSRRGSYEQYF. The CDR3 DNA follows: TGTGCCAGTAGTAGAAGGGGCTCCTACGAGCAGTACTTC. The chain couples TRBV19 to TRBJ2-7; weak D call: TRBD1 (5 bases). Germline V lookup: CDR1 LNHDA, CDR2 SQIVND (reference sequence). The CDR3 runs to 13 residues. Trimming stripped 4 bases from V and 0 bases from J, with 7 bases between.

This clonotype is classed as medium-sized. The chain couples TRBV27 to TRBJ1-1; D not certain. Germline-derived CDR1 and CDR2 are MNHEY and SMNVEV (reference sequence). The CDR3 runs 15 residues. Trimming shortened V by 0 bases and J by 5 bases, and 13 bases separated the two germline ends. The CDR3: CASSLSGAGRTEAFF. CDR3 in DNA: TGTGCCAGCAGTTTATCGGGTGCTGGGAGGACTGAAGCTTTCTTT.

This clonotype is judged medium-sized. This rearrangement joins TRBV28 to TRBJ1-2; TRBD1 is a possible D gene (5 bases). The CDR3 length is 12 residues. V was cut by 5 bases and J by 4 bases, with 8 bases left in between. Germline lookup yields CDR1 MDHEN and CDR2 SYDVKM. CDR3 sequence reads: CASSTGPYGYTF. The CDR3 region has the DNA TGTGCCAGCAGTACGGGACCCTATGGCTACACCTTC.

This clonotype is medium-sized within its sample. The chain links TRBV7-2 to TRBJ1-5, with D unresolved. From germline, CDR1 is SGHTA and CDR2 FQGNSA. The CDR3 covers 17 residues. Trimming removed 2 bases from V and 0 bases from J, with 14 bases in between. CDR3 protein: CASSLLWQANSNQPQHF. DNA of the CDR3: TGTGCCAGCAGCTTACTGTGGCAGGCAAATAGCAATCAGCCCCAGCATTTT.

This clonotype is labeled as medium-sized (0.01 to 0.1%). The chain combines TRBV13 with TRBJ1-1; 7 positions agree with TRBD1. V was clipped by 5 bases and J by 7 bases; unmatched bases: 13. The CDR3 contains 15 residues. The V gene's germline CDR1 is PRHDT and CDR2 FYEKMQ (reference sequence). CDR3 loop: CASSLRQGGGDEAFF. For the CDR3, the DNA is TGTGCCAGCAGCCTAAGACAGGGAGGTGGGGATGAAGCTTTCTTT.

By share, this clonotype counts as medium-sized. The V and J genes are TRBV6-4 and TRBJ2-1; 8 bases are shared with TRBD1. CDR3 length equals 15 residues. Germline CDR1 is MRHNA and CDR2 is SNTAGT. Trimming took 4 bases from V and 5 from J; bases not matched to a gene: 7. The CDR3 DNA follows: TGTGCCAGCAGTGTTAGGGCAGGGGGCCACAATGAGCAGTTCTTC. Residues: CASSVRAGGHNEQFF.